This TCR beta chain emerged from a study of cytomegalovirus exposure and HLA in healthy donors. The wider study: Of several hundred genotyped donors, around 76% clustered with self-reported Caucasian donors. Study findings and constraints: Segments of the TCR beta V type were, in most cases, productive about 87% or about 30% of the time in an earlier analysis.

The PCR employed 60 Vbeta primers together with 13 Jbeta primers. Sequenced by immunoSEQ multiplex PCR; TCRdb stores in-frame clones only, minus some. The sample lists about 94,000 clones, roughly 86% occurring once. This clone has just a few counts. Its target is unknown. Losses at the gene ends were 3 bases for V and 5 bases for J; bases not matched to a gene: 4. The CDR3 contains 14 residues. Germline V gene lookup returns CDR1 SGHRS and CDR2 YFSETQ. Sample: PBMCs. The origin of this receptor is a human donor in good health. The chain links TRBV5-1 to TRBJ1-4; 7 bases are shared with TRBD1. DNA of the CDR3: TGCGCCAGCAGCTCTACAGGGGCGAATGAAAAACTGTTTTTT. This gives the protein CASSSTGANEKLFF.